This entry lists 21 T cell receptor beta chains sequenced from one sample in a study of control samples from healthy donors and cancer patients. Profiling relied on immunoSEQ multiplex PCR, and the TCRdb table lists in-frame clones only, not all of them. Of about 160,000 clones listed, 94% are singletons. Sequencing used blood. These receptors came from a woman between 35 and 50 years old in good health.

The rearrangement uses TRBV19 and TRBJ2-6; 9 bases match TRBD2. This CDR3 comprises 18 residues. Germline CDR1 is LNHDA and CDR2 is SQIVND (reference sequence). J was trimmed by 0 bases and V by 6 bases; bases with no gene match: 9. This CDR3 is CASRRLRREGSGANVLTF. The CDR3 DNA follows: TGTGCCAGTAGGCGACTAAGGCGGGAGGGCTCTGGGGCCAACGTCCTGACTTTC.

The chain couples TRBV6-5 to TRBJ1-1; D might be TRBD1 (5 bases). CDR1 and CDR2 (germline): MNHEY, SVGAGI. This CDR3 comprises 16 residues. Trimming removed 0 bases at V and 0 bases at J, with 11 bases between. The CDR3 loop is CASSYSGDYMNTEAFF. As DNA, the CDR3 is TGTGCCAGCAGTTACTCGGGGGATTATATGAACACTGAAGCTTTCTTT.

The V gene is TRBV6-2 or TRBV6-3, the J gene TRBJ2-5; D gene uncertain. Germline V gives CDR1 MNHEY, CDR2 SVGEGT. The CDR3 consists of 13 residues. V lost 3 bases to trimming and J lost 5 bases, with 10 bases between them. The CDR3 DNA reads as TGTGCCAGCAGTTATGCTAGATTGGAGACCCAGTACTTC. Translation: CASSYARLETQYF.

The chain has TRBV7-9 and TRBJ1-4; maybe TRBD1 (6 bases). The CDR3 is made up of 18 amino acids. The V and J ends lost 5 bases and 7 bases respectively, with 26 bases between them. Per germline, CDR1 SEHNR and CDR2 FQNEAQ (reference sequence). CDR3 sequence reads: CASSPSRVSDRRSEKLFF. The DNA for the CDR3 is TGTGCCAGCAGCCCCTCAAGAGTCAGTGACAGGCGGAGTGAAAAACTGTTTTTT.

CDR3 bases: TGTGCCAGCAGCGTAGGGTCGGATCAGCCCCAGCATTTT. Its translation is CASSVGSDQPQHF. The chain carries TRBV9 and TRBJ1-5, with D uncertain. Looked up from germline, CDR1 is SGDLS and CDR2 is YYNGEE. The CDR3 totals 13 residues. Trimming left V 0 bases short and J 5 bases short, with 6 bases between.

V and J are TRBV19 and TRBJ1-5, with a tentative D call TRBD1 (5 bases). V dropped 6 bases and J dropped 4 bases, with 19 bases sitting between them. CDR3 length equals 16 residues. In germline, CDR1 is LNHDA, CDR2 SQIVND (reference sequence). The CDR3 coding sequence is TGTGCCAGTAGACCACGGGACCAGCCGACTAATCAGCCCCAGCATTTT. Encoded protein: CASRPRDQPTNQPQHF.

V usage is TRBV7-9 and J usage is TRBJ1-4, with 7 bases fitting TRBD1. The CDR3 spans 13 residues. Trimming took 5 bases from V and 8 from J; bases not matched to a gene: 5. Germline V gene lookup returns CDR1 SEHNR and CDR2 FQNEAQ (reference sequence). The CDR3 region is CASSQDREEKLFF. In nucleotides, the CDR3 is TGTGCCAGCAGCCAAGACAGGGAAGAAAAACTGTTTTTT. Drawing the rest from reference TRBV7-9 and TRBJ1-4, the complete variable domain is DTGVSQNPRHKITKRGQNVTFRCDPISEHNRLYWYRQTLGQGPEFLTYFQNEAQLEKSRLLSDRFSAERPKGSFSTLEIQRTEQGDSAMYLCASSQDREEKLFFGSGTQLSVL.

The chain combines TRBV19 with TRBJ2-3; 12 nucleotides agree with TRBD2. Trimming cost V 5 bases and J 5 bases; bases outside gene matches: 14. This CDR3 comprises 18 residues. Germline V gives CDR1 LNHDA, CDR2 SQIVND (reference sequence). CDR3 sequence reads: CASSVSPRLAGVGDTQYF. CDR3 in DNA: TGTGCCAGTAGTGTATCCCCAAGACTAGCGGGGGTCGGAGATACGCAGTATTTT. Combining the CDR3 with reference TRBV19 and TRBJ2-3 gives the whole variable domain DGGITQSPKYLFRKEGQNVTLSCEQNLNHDAMYWYRQDPGQGLRLIYYSQIVNDFQKGDIAEGYSVSREKKESFPLTVTSAQKNPTAFYLCASSVSPRLAGVGDTQYFGPGTRLTVL.

The chain is built from TRBV20-1 and TRBJ2-7, with D unclear. The V and J ends lost 3 bases and 2 bases respectively, with 11 bases between them. The CDR3 runs to 13 residues. The V gene's germline CDR1 is DFQATT and CDR2 SNEGSKA (reference sequence). The CDR3 loop reads CSASRQVAYEQYF. The CDR3 nucleotides read TGCAGTGCTAGTAGGCAGGTCGCCTACGAGCAGTACTTC.

V is TRBV2 and J is TRBJ2-5; the match to TRBD2 covers 7 bases. Losses at the gene ends were 7 bases for V and 2 bases for J; bases not matched to a gene: 7. Germline CDR1 SNHLY, CDR2 FYNNEI. The CDR3 sequence is 14 residues long. Written as DNA, the CDR3 is TGTGCCAGCAAGCTAGCGGAGGTACAAGAGACCCAGTACTTC. Its protein is CASKLAEVQETQYF.

This clone was picked up one time. V usage is TRBV7-2 and J usage is TRBJ2-7, with a weak D call TRBD1 (6 bases). The CDR3 consists of 15 residues. Germline lookup yields CDR1 SGHTA and CDR2 FQGNSA. Between the trimmed V and J ends, which lost 2 bases and 0 bases, there was a span of 11 bases. This chain's CDR3 is CASSLKRDISYEQYF. The CDR3 nucleotides are TGTGCCAGCAGCTTAAAACGGGACATCTCCTACGAGCAGTACTTC.

The chain is built from TRBV4-2 and TRBJ1-5, with D possibly TRBD1 on 5 matching bases. The V and J ends lost 0 bases and 7 bases respectively, with 13 bases between them. From germline, CDR1 is LGHNA and CDR2 YNFKEQ. CDR3 length equals 15 residues. CDR3 DNA sequence: TGTGCCAGCAGCCAAGATTCAGGGAGGGAGCAGCCCCAGCATTTT. Protein sequence: CASSQDSGREQPQHF.

The chain uses TRBV4-1 and TRBJ2-7; TRBD1 matches 10 bases. This CDR3 has 14 residues. The V gene's germline CDR1 is MGHRA and CDR2 YSYEKL. Trimming removed 10 bases from V and 7 bases from J; junction bases left unmatched: 13. CDR3 nucleotides: TGCGCCATTCCACGGGGACAGGGGACGGGAGAGCAGTACTTC. This sequence encodes CAIPRGQGTGEQYF.

The rearrangement uses TRBV27 and TRBJ2-1; D unresolved. The CDR3 runs to 14 residues. Germline V gene sequence: CDR1 MNHEY, CDR2 SMNVEV (reference sequence). Deletions cut 4 bases from V and 0 bases from J, with 7 bases between. CDR3 DNA: TGTGCCAGCAGTTGGGCTAGCTCCTACAATGAGCAGTTCTTC. This encodes CASSWASSYNEQFF.

The chain employs TRBV7-9 and TRBJ2-2, with D tentatively TRBD2 (6 bases). CDR3 length: 16 amino acids. With 1 base removed from V and 12 bases from J, the gap between germline ends came to 21 bases. The germline V gene encodes CDR1 SEHNR and CDR2 FQNEAQ (reference sequence). The chain's CDR3 is CASSLDRRAPGSQLFF. The CDR3 nucleotides are TGTGCCAGCAGCTTAGATAGGAGGGCGCCGGGGAGTCAGCTGTTTTTT.

The chain recombines TRBV7-2 with TRBJ2-5; D may be TRBD1 or TRBD2 (5 bases each). Trimming shortened V by 4 bases and J by 5 bases, and 11 bases separated the two germline ends. The germline gives CDR1 SGHTA, CDR2 FQGNSA. The CDR3 runs 13 residues. CDR3 bases: TGTGCCAGCAGCTCCAGCCGGGACGAGACCCAGTACTTC. Amino acid sequence: CASSSSRDETQYF.

In its sample, this clone was seen once. The CDR3 nucleotides read TGTGCCAGCTCGCGCCAGACAGATAGCAATCAGCCCCAGCATTTT. Protein: CASSRQTDSNQPQHF. The gene calls are TRBV18 and TRBJ1-5, with D maybe TRBD1 (5 bases). Trimming shortened V by 6 bases and J by 0 bases, and 12 bases separated the two germline ends. The V gene's germline CDR1 is KGHSH and CDR2 LQKENI. The CDR3 runs 15 residues.

The chain carries TRBV12-3 or TRBV12-4 and TRBJ2-7; 9 positions agree with TRBD1. The CDR3 consists of 13 residues. Trimming took 5 bases from V and 5 from J; bases not matched to a gene: 4. Here the CDR3 reads CASSVQGANEQYF. The CDR3 nucleotides read TGTGCCAGCAGTGTACAGGGGGCGAACGAGCAGTACTTC.

This clone was seen once. The rearrangement joins TRBV20-1 to TRBJ1-1; D ambiguous. V lost 5 bases, J lost 0 bases, and 4 bases lay in between. This CDR3 region has 11 residues. Germline V lookup: CDR1 DFQATT, CDR2 SNEGSKA (reference sequence). The DNA for the CDR3 is TGCAGTGCTCCCCTGAACACTGAAGCTTTCTTT. It encodes CSAPLNTEAFF.

V and J are TRBV9 and TRBJ1-1, with D possibly matching TRBD1 (6 bases). The CDR3 runs to 14 residues. V gave up 3 bases and J gave up 7 bases, with 16 bases separating them. Germline CDR1 is SGDLS and CDR2 is YYNGEE. CDR3 bases: TGTGCCAGCAGCGAGAAGACAGGAACTAATGAAGCTTTCTTT. This encodes CASSEKTGTNEAFF.

V and J are TRBV6-2 or TRBV6-3 and TRBJ2-5, with 11 positions matching TRBD2. The V gene end was trimmed by 5 bases and the J gene end by 2 bases; junction bases not matched to a gene: 7. There are 16 residues in the CDR3. CDR1 is MNHEY, CDR2 SVGEGT, per germline. The CDR3 loop reads CASSLPGLAEQETQYF. The CDR3 DNA reads TGTGCCAGCAGTCTCCCGGGACTAGCGGAACAAGAGACCCAGTACTTC.